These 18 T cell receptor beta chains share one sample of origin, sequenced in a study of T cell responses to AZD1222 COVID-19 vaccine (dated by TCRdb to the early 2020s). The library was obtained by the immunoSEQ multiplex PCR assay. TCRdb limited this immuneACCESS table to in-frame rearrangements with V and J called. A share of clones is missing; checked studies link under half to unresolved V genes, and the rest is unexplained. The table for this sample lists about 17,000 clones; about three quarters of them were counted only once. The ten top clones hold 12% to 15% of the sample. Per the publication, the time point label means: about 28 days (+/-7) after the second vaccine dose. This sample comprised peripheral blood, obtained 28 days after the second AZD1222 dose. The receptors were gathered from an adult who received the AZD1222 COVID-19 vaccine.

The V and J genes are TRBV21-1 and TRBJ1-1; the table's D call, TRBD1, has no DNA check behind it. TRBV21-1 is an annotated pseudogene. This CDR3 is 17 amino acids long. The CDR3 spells CASSTSSPTGLNTEAFF. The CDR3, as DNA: TGTGCCAGCAGCACATCTAGCCCGACAGGGCTGAACACTGAAGCTTTCTTT.

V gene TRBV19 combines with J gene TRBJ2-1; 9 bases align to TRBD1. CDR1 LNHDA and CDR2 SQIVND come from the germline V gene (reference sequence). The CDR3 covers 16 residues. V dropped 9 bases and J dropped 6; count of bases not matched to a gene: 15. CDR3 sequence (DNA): TGTGCCAGCGACTACCGAGGGACAGGGAGATCCAATGAGCAGTTCTTC. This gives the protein CASDYRGTGRSNEQFF.

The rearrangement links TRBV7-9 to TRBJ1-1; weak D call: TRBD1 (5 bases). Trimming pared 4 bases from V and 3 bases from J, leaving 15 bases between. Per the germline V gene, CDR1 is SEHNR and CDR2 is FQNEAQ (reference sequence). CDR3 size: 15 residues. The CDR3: CASSSLRGGYTEAFF. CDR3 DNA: TGTGCCAGCAGCTCTCTGCGGGGGGGGTACACTGAAGCTTTCTTT.

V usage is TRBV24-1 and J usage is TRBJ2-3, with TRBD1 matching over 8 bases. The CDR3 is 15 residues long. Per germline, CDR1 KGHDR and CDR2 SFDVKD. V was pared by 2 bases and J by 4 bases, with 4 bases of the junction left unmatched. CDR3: CATSDSGQAPDTQYF. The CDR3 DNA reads TGTGCCACCAGTGATTCGGGACAGGCACCAGATACGCAGTATTTT.

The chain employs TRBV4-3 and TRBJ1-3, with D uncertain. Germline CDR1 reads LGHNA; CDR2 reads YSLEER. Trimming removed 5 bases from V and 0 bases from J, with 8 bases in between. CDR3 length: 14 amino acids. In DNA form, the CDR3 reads TGCGCCAGCAGCGCCCAGGACTCTGGAAACACCATATATTTT. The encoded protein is CASSAQDSGNTIYF.

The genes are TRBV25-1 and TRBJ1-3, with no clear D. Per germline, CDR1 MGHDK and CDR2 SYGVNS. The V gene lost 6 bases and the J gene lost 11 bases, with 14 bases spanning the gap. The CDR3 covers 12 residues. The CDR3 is CASSPAAQAIYF. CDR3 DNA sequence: TGTGCCAGCAGCCCAGCGGCTCAAGCCATATATTTT.

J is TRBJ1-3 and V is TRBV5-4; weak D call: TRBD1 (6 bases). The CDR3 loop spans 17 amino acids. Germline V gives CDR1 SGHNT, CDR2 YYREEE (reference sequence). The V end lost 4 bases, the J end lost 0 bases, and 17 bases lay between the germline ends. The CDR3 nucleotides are TGTGCCAGCAGCCCGGCGGGGGGCAGGAACTCTGGAAACACCATATATTTT. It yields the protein CASSPAGGRNSGNTIYF.

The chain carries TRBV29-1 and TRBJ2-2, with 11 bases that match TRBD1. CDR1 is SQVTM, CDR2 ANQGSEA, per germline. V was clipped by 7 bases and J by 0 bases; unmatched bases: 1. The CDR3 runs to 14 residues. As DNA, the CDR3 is TGCAGCGGGGGACAGGGGGCGAACACCGGGGAGCTGTTTTTT. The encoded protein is CSGGQGANTGELFF.

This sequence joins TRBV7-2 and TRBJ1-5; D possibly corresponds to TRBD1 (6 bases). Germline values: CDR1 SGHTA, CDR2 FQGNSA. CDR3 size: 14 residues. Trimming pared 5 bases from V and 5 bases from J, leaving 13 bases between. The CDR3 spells CASSPVGGYQPQHF. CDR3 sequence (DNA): TGTGCCAGCAGCCCCGTAGGGGGGTATCAGCCCCAGCATTTT.

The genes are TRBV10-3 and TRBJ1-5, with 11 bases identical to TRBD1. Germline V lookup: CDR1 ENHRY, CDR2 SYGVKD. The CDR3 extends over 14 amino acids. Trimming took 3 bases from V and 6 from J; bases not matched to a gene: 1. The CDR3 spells CAISDGQGAQPQHF. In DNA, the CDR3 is TGTGCCATCAGTGATGGACAGGGGGCTCAGCCCCAGCATTTT.

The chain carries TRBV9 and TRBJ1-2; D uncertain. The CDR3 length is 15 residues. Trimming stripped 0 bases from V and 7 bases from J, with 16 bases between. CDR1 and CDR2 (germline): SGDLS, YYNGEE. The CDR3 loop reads CASSVVSGIGSGYTF. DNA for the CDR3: TGTGCCAGCAGCGTAGTTTCTGGGATTGGATCTGGCTACACCTTC.

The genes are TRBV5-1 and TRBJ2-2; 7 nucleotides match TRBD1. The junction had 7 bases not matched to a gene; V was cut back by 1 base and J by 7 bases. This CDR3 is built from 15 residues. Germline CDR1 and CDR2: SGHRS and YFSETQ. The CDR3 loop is CASSLRQGSDGELFF. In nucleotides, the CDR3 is TGCGCCAGCAGCTTGCGACAGGGATCCGACGGGGAGCTGTTTTTT.

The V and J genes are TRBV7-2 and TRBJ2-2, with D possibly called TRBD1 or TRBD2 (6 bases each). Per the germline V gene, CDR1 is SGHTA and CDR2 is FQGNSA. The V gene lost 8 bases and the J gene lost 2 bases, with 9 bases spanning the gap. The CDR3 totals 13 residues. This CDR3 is CASGGRNTGELFF. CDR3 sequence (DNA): TGTGCCAGCGGGGGGCGCAACACCGGGGAGCTGTTTTTT.

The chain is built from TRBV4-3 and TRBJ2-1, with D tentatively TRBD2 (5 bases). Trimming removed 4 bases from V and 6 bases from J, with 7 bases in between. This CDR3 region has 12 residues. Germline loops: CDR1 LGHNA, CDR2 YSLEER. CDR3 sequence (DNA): TGCGCCAGCAGCCTTGGACTCAATGAGCAGTTCTTC. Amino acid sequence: CASSLGLNEQFF.

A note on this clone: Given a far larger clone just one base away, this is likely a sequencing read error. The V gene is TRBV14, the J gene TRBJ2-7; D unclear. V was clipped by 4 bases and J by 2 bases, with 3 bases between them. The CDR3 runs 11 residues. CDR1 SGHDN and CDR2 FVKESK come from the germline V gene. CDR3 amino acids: CASSRAYEQYF. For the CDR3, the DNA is TGTGCCAGCAGCCGTGCCTACGAGCAGTACTTC.

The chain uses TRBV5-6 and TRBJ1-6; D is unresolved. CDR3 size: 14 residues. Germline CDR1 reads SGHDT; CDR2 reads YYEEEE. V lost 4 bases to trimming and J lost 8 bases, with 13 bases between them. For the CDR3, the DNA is TGTGCCAGCAGCCGGAAGGGTACGGATTCACCCCTCCACTTT. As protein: CASSRKGTDSPLHF. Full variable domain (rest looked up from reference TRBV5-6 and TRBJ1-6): DAGVTQSPTHLIKTRGQQVTLRCSPKSGHDTVSWYQQALGQGPQFIFQYYEEEERQRGNFPDRFSGHQFPNYSSELNVNALLLGDSALYLCASSRKGTDSPLHFGNGTRLTVT.

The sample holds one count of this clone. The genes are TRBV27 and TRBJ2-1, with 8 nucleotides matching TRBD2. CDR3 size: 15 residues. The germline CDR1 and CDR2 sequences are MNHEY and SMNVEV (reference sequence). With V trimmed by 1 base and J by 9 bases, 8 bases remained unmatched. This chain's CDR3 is CASSLYSGGQAEQFF. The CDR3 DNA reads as TGTGCCAGCAGTTTATATTCGGGGGGGCAGGCTGAGCAGTTCTTC.

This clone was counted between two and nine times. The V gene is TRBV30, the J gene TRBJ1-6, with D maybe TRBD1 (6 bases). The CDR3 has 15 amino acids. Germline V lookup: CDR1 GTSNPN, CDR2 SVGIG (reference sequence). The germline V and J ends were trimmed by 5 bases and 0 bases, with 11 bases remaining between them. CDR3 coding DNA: TGTGCCTGGCGGGAGGGGGGCTCCTATAATTCACCCCTCCACTTT. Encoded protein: CAWREGGSYNSPLHF.